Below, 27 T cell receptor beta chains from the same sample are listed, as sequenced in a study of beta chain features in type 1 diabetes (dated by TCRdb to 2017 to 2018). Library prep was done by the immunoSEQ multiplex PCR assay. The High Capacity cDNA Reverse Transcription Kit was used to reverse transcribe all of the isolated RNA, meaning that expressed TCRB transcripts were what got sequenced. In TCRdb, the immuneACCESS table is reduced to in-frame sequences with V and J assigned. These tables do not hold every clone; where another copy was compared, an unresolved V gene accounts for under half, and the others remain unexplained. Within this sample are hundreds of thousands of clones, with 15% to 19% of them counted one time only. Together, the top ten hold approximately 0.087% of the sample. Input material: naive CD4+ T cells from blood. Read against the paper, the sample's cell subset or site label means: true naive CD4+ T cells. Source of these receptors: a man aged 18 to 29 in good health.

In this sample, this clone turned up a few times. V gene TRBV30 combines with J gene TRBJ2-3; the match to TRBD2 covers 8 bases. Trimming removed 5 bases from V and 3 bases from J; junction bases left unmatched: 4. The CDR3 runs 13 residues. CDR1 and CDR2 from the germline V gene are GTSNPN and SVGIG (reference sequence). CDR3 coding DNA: TGTGCCTGGGCCATAGCGGGGACAGATACGCAGTATTTT. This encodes CAWAIAGTDTQYF. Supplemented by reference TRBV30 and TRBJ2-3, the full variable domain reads SQTIHQWPATLVQPVGSPLSLECTVEGTSNPNLYWYRQAAGRGLQLLFYSVGIGQISSEVPQNLSASRPQDRQFILSSKKLLLSDSGFYLCAWAIAGTDTQYFGPGTRLTVL.

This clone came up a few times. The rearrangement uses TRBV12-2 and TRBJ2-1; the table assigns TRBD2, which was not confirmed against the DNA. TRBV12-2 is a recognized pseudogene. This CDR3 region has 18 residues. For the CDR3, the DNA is TGTGCAAGTCGCTTTGGACTAGCGGGAGGGAGCTCCTACAATGAGCAGTTCTTC. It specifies CASRFGLAGGSSYNEQFF.

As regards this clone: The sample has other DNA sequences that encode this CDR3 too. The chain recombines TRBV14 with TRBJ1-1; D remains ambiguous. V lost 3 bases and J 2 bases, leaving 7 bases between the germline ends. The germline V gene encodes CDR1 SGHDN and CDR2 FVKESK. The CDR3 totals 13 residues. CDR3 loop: CASSQGPNTEAFF. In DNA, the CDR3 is TGTGCCAGCAGCCAGGGTCCTAACACTGAAGCTTTCTTT.

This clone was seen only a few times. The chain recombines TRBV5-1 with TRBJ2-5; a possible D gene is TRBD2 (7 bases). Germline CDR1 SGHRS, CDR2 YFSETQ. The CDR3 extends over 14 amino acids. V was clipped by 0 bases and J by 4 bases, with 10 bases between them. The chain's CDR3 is CASSLEGGRETQYF. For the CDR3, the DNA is TGCGCCAGCAGCTTGGAGGGGGGGCGAGAGACCCAGTACTTC.

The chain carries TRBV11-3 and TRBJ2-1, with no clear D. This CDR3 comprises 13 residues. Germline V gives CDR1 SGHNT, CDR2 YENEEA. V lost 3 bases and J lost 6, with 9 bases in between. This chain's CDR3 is CASSFANSNEQFF. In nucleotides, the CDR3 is TGTGCCAGCAGCTTCGCCAATAGCAATGAGCAGTTCTTC.

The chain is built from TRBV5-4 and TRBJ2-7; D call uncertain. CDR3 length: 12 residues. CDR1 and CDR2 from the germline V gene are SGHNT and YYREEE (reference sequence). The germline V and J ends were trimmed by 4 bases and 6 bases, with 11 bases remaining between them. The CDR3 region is CASSQSWSEQYF. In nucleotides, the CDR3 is TGTGCCAGCAGCCAGTCCTGGAGCGAGCAGTACTTC.

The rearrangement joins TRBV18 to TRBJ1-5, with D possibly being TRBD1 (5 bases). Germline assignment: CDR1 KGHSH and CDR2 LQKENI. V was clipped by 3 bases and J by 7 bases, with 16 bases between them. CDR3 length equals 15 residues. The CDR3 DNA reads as TGTGCCAGCTCACCGCCCCCAGGGCCGGTGCAGCCCCAGCATTTT. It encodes CASSPPPGPVQPQHF. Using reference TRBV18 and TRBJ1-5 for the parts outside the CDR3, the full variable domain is NAGVMQNPRHLVRRRGQEARLRCSPMKGHSHVYWYRQLPEEGLKFMVYLQKENIIDESGMPKERFSAEFPKEGPSILRIQQVVRGDSAAYFCASSPPPGPVQPQHFGDGTRLSIL.

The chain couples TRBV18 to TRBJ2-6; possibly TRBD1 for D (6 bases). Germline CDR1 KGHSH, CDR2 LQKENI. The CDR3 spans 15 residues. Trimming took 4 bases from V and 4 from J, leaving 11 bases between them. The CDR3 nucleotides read TGTGCCAGCTCACGAACAGGGACCGGGGCCAACGTCCTGACTTTC. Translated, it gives CASSRTGTGANVLTF.

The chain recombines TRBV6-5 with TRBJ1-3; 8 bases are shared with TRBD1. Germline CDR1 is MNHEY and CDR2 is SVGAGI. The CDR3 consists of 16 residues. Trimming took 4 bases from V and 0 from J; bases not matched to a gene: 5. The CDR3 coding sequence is TGTGCCAGCAGTTTACAGGGGGTGGACTCTGGAAACACCATATATTTT. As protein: CASSLQGVDSGNTIYF.

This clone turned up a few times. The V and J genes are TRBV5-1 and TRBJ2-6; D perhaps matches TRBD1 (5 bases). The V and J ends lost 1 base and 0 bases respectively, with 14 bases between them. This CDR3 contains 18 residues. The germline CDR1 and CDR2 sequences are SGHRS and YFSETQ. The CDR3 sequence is CASSLRLTGFSGANVLTF. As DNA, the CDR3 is TGCGCCAGCAGCTTGCGTCTTACAGGATTCTCTGGGGCCAACGTCCTGACTTTC. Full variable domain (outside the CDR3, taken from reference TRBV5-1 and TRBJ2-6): KAGVTQTPRYLIKTRGQQVTLSCSPISGHRSVSWYQQTPGQGLQFLFEYFSETQRNKGNFPGRFSGRQFSNSRSEMNVSTLELGDSALYLCASSLRLTGFSGANVLTFGAGSRLTVL.

The CDR3 DNA sequence: TGTGCCAGCAGTTCCGCAGACAGGGGGCGGCGTGAGACCCAGTACTTC. Amino acids: CASSSADRGRRETQYF. The V and J genes are TRBV6-5 and TRBJ2-5; 10 bases match TRBD1. The germline CDR1 and CDR2 sequences are MNHEY and SVGAGI. CDR3 length equals 16 residues. The junction had 10 bases not matched to a gene; V was cut back by 4 bases and J by 5 bases.

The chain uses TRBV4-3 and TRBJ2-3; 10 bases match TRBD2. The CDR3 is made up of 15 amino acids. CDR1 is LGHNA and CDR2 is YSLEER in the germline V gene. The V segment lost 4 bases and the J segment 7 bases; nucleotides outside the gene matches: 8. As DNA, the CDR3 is TGCGCCAGCAGCCTATCCGGGACTAGCGCTCATACGCAGTATTTT. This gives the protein CASSLSGTSAHTQYF.

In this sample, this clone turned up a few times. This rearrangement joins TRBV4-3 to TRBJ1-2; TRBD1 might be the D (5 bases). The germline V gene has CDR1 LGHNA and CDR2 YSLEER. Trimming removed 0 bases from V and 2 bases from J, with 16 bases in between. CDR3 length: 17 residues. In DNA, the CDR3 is TGCGCCAGCAGCCAAGATGGGGCGGCCCCAAGGAACTATGGCTACACCTTC. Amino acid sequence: CASSQDGAAPRNYGYTF.

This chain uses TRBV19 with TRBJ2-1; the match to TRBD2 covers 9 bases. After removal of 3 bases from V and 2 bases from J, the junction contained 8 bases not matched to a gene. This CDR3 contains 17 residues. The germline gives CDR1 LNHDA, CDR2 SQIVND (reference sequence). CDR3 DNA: TGTGCCAGTAGTATGGGTCAACTAGCGGGCACCTACAATGAGCAGTTCTTC. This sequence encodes CASSMGQLAGTYNEQFF. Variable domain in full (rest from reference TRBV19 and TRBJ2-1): DGGITQSPKYLFRKEGQNVTLSCEQNLNHDAMYWYRQDPGQGLRLIYYSQIVNDFQKGDIAEGYSVSREKKESFPLTVTSAQKNPTAFYLCASSMGQLAGTYNEQFFGPGTRLTVL.

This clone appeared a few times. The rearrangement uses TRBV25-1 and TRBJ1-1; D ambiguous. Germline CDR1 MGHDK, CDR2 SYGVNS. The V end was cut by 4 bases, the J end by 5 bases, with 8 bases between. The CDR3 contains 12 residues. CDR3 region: CASSGSGTEAFF. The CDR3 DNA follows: TGTGCCAGCAGTGGCAGCGGGACTGAAGCTTTCTTT.

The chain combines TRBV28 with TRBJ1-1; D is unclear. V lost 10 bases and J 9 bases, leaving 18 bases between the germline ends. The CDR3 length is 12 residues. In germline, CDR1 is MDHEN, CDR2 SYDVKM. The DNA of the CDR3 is TGTGCCACCCGTAAAACCGTCGGGAAAGCTTTCTTT. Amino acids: CATRKTVGKAFF.

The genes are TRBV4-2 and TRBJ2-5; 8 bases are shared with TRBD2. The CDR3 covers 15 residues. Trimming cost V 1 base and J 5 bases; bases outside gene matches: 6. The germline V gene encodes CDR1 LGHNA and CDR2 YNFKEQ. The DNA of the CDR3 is TGTGCCAGCAGCCAAGTGGGGACTAGGGCGGAGACCCAGTACTTC. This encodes CASSQVGTRAETQYF.

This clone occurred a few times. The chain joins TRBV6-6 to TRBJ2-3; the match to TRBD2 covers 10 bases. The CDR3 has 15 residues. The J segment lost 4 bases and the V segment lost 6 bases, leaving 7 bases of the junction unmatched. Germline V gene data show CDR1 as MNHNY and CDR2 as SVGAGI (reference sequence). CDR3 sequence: CASRPTSGNADTQYF. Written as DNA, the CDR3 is TGTGCCAGCAGGCCAACTAGCGGGAATGCAGATACGCAGTATTTT.

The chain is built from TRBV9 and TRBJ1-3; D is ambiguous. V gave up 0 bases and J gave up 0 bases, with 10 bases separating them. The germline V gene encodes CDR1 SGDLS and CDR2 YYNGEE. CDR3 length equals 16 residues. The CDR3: CASSVAAVISGNTIYF. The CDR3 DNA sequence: TGTGCCAGCAGCGTAGCGGCGGTCATCTCTGGAAACACCATATATTTT.

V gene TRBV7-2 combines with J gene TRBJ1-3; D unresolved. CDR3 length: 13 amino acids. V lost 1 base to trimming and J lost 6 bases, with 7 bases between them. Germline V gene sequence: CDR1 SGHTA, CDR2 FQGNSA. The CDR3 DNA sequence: TGTGCCAGCAGCTTAGGTCAGCAAAACACCATATATTTT. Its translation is CASSLGQQNTIYF.

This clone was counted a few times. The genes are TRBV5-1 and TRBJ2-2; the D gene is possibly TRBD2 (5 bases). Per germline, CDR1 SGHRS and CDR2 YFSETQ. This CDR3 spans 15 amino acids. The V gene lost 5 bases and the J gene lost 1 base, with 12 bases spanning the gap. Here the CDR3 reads CASRRERRNTGELFF. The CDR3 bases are TGCGCCAGCAGGAGGGAACGGAGGAACACCGGGGAGCTGTTTTTT.

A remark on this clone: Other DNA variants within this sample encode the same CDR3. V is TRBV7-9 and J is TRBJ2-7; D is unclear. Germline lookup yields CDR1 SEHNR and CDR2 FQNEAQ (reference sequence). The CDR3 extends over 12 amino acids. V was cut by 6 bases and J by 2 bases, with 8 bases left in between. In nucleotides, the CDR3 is TGTGCCAGCAGTCGACCACCCTACGAGCAGTACTTC. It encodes CASSRPPYEQYF.

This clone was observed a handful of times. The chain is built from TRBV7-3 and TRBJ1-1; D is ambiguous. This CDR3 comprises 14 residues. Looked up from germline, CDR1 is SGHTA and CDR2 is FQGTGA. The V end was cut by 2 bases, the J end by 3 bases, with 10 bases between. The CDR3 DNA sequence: TGTGCCAGCAGCTTAGGTGGTGCGGACACTGAAGCTTTCTTT. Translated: CASSLGGADTEAFF.

Written as DNA, the CDR3 is TGTGCCAGCAGTCTACAGGGGTATGGCTACACCTTC. Translated: CASSLQGYGYTF. V is TRBV6-6 and J is TRBJ1-2, with 7 positions matching TRBD1. Germline V gives CDR1 MNHNY, CDR2 SVGAGI (reference sequence). CDR3 length equals 12 residues. V shed 5 bases and J 5 bases; nucleotides not matched to a gene: 2.

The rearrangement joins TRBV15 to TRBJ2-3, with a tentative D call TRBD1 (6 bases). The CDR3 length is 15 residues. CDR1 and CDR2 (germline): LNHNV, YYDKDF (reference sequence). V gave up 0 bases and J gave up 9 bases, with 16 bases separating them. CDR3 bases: TGTGCCACCAGCAGAGATTATACAGGGCAGCACACGCAGTATTTT. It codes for CATSRDYTGQHTQYF.

The CDR3 region is CASSLSGKLFF. The CDR3 DNA reads TGCGCCAGCAGCTTGTCTGGAAAACTGTTTTTT. The chain links TRBV5-1 to TRBJ1-4, with D unresolved. V was shortened by 1 base and J by 10 bases, with 5 bases between the two germline ends. In germline, CDR1 is SGHRS, CDR2 YFSETQ. CDR3 size: 11 residues. Variable domain in full (rest from reference TRBV5-1 and TRBJ1-4): KAGVTQTPRYLIKTRGQQVTLSCSPISGHRSVSWYQQTPGQGLQFLFEYFSETQRNKGNFPGRFSGRQFSNSRSEMNVSTLELGDSALYLCASSLSGKLFFGSGTQLSVL.

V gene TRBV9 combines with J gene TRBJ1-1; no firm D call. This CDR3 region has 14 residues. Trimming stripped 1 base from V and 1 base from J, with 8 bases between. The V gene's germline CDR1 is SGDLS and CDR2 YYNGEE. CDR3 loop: CASSVTLGNTEAFF. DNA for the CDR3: TGTGCCAGCAGCGTAACGTTAGGGAACACTGAAGCTTTCTTT.